Following are 30 T cell receptor beta chains from one sample sequenced in a study of shared clonotypes between healthy human individuals. The assay was immunoSEQ multiplex PCR, and TCRdb's table has in-frame clones only and misses some. The sample shows around 510,000 clones, around 76% of them seen only once. Sequencing was done on a sample of PBMCs. The receptors shown here come from a woman aged 40 to 50 in good health. Some clones in this sample may be carry-over from other donors' samples.

As concerns this clone: Given a far larger clone just one base away, this is likely a sequencing read error. This sequence joins TRBV6-6 and TRBJ2-7; TRBD2 aligns across 10 bases. CDR3 size: 16 residues. From germline, CDR1 is MNHNY and CDR2 SVGAGI (reference sequence). The CDR3: CASGYTASGSSYEQYF. CDR3 nucleotides: TGTGCCAGCGGTTACACGGCTAGCGGGAGCTCCTACGAGCAGTACTTC.

Regarding this clone: The germline gene is not matched at one end of the junction; a read error may be the cause. This chain links TRBV2 with TRBJ2-7, with no clear D. CDR1 and CDR2 (germline): SNHLY, FYNNEI. The CDR3 has 12 residues. The CDR3 DNA follows: TGTGCCAGCAGTGACCGAAGCGCAACCCCGTGCTTC. Its translation: CASSDRSATPCF.

The J gene is TRBJ2-3, the V gene TRBV30, with D perhaps TRBD2 (6 bases). The CDR3 is 13 amino acids. Germline assignment: CDR1 GTSNPN and CDR2 SVGIG (reference sequence). Trimming stripped 0 bases from V and 3 bases from J, with 7 bases between. CDR3 protein: CAWSVGGTDTQYF. The CDR3 bases are TGTGCCTGGAGTGTTGGGGGGACAGATACGCAGTATTTT.

The CDR3 reads CASSQTPAGDTQYF. The DNA of the CDR3 is TGCGCCAGCAGCCAAACCCCCGCGGGAGATACGCAGTATTTT. This chain uses TRBV4-1 with TRBJ2-3; tentative D call: TRBD2 (5 bases). Germline CDR1 and CDR2: MGHRA and YSYEKL. Trimming took 2 bases from V and 5 from J, leaving 11 bases between them. CDR3 length: 14 residues.

About this clone: Its ends do not fully match the called genes, so a read error is possible. The V and J genes are TRBV4-1 and TRBJ2-2; 10 nucleotides agree with TRBD2. The CDR3 length is 16 residues. The V gene's germline CDR1 is MGHRA and CDR2 YSYEKL. The CDR3 loop is CASSPLAGGGTGGLFF. The CDR3, as DNA: TGCGCCAGCAGCCCTTTAGCGGGAGGAGGTACCGGGGGGCTGTTTTTT.

DNA for the CDR3: TGCAGCGTTGAAAGGCTAGCGGGAATCAATGAGCAGTTCTTC. This gives the protein CSVERLAGINEQFF. The chain employs TRBV29-1 and TRBJ2-1; 9 positions match TRBD2. This CDR3 is 14 amino acids long. After removal of 2 bases from V and 6 bases from J, the junction contained 5 bases not matched to a gene. The germline CDR1 and CDR2 sequences are SQVTM and ANQGSEA.

The chain couples TRBV18 to TRBJ2-7; 14 bases match TRBD2. The CDR3 loop spans 15 amino acids. Germline trimming cut 4 bases from V and 2 bases from J; bases unmatched to any gene: 1. Germline V CDR1 and CDR2: KGHSH, LQKENI. CDR3 protein: CASSQGLAGAYEQYF. CDR3 nucleotide sequence: TGTGCCAGCTCACAGGGACTAGCGGGAGCCTACGAGCAGTACTTC.

The genes are TRBV30 and TRBJ2-7; D gene uncertain. V lost 1 base and J 3 bases, leaving 10 bases between the germline ends. The CDR3 is 13 amino acids. Looked up from germline, CDR1 is GTSNPN and CDR2 is SVGIG (reference sequence). The CDR3 DNA reads as TGTGCCTGGAGTGACACTCGAGGCTACGAGCAGTACTTC. Protein: CAWSDTRGYEQYF.

The V gene is TRBV5-5, the J gene TRBJ2-5; D gene ambiguous. The DNA end favors TRBJ2-7, so the J call may be wrong. This CDR3 region has 12 residues. CDR1 and CDR2 (germline): SGHKS, YYEKEE (reference sequence). The CDR3 here is CASSLAVYEQYF. For the CDR3, the DNA is TGTGCCAGCAGCTTGGCTGTATACGAGCAGTACTTC.

This clone was observed a handful of times. This chain uses TRBV19 with TRBJ1-1; 12 positions match TRBD1. The CDR3 covers 15 residues. V shed 0 bases, J shed 11 bases, and the junction held 7 bases outside the gene matches. Germline V gene data show CDR1 as LNHDA and CDR2 as SQIVND (reference sequence). This CDR3 reads CASSIDRAGQGAAFF. For the CDR3, the DNA is TGTGCCAGTAGTATAGATCGAGCGGGACAGGGGGCGGCTTTCTTT.

The chain carries TRBV28 and TRBJ2-3; 8 nucleotides match TRBD2. From germline, CDR1 is MDHEN and CDR2 SYDVKM. Trimming removed 6 bases from V and 3 bases from J; junction bases left unmatched: 8. The CDR3 consists of 15 residues. The CDR3 DNA sequence: TGTGCCAGCAGCCAAACCGGGAGGGGGACAGATACGCAGTATTTT. Its translation is CASSQTGRGTDTQYF.

The chain combines TRBV7-2 with TRBJ1-2, with D possibly TRBD1 on 6 matching bases. V lost 1 base and J lost 3, with 12 bases in between. CDR3 length: 15 residues. Germline-derived CDR1 and CDR2 are SGHTA and FQGNSA. The CDR3 is CASSLGRGLHYGYTF. CDR3 DNA sequence: TGTGCCAGCAGCTTAGGCAGGGGCCTTCACTATGGCTACACCTTC.

Worth noting for this clone: Other DNA sequences in the sample encode the same CDR3. The chain joins TRBV19 to TRBJ2-7; unclear D gene. This CDR3 region has 13 residues. The ends were cut back, 4 bases at V and 0 bases at J, with 7 bases in the middle. Germline CDR1 and CDR2: LNHDA and SQIVND (reference sequence). The CDR3, as DNA: TGTGCCAGTAGTAAGACCGGCTCCTACGAGCAGTACTTC. Translation: CASSKTGSYEQYF.

This clone was seen repeatedly, ten times or more. The same CDR3 is also encoded by other DNA sequences in this sample. CDR3 residues: CASSYNDVYNEQFF. The CDR3 DNA follows: TGTGCCAGCAGTTACAACGACGTATACAATGAGCAGTTCTTC. The chain recombines TRBV6-6 with TRBJ2-1, with D uncertain. Between the trimmed V and J ends, which lost 2 bases and 4 bases, there was a span of 9 bases. Per the germline V gene, CDR1 is MNHNY and CDR2 is SVGAGI (reference sequence). CDR3 size: 14 residues.

The chain employs TRBV27 and TRBJ2-6; D remains ambiguous. V shed 6 bases and J shed 4 bases, with 16 bases lying between them. CDR3 size: 16 residues. Per germline, CDR1 MNHEY and CDR2 SMNVEV (reference sequence). The CDR3 here is CASSSYPRSGANVLTF. The DNA of the CDR3 is TGTGCCAGCAGCTCTTACCCCAGATCCGGGGCCAACGTCCTGACTTTC.

The chain is built from TRBV18 and TRBJ2-1; 11 bases match TRBD1. The CDR3 loop spans 15 amino acids. Germline CDR1 reads KGHSH; CDR2 reads LQKENI. J was trimmed by 7 bases and V by 3 bases; bases with no gene match: 5. The CDR3 sequence: CASSPGQGAWNEQFF. DNA for the CDR3: TGTGCCAGCTCACCCGGACAGGGGGCATGGAATGAGCAGTTCTTC.

V is TRBV2 and J is TRBJ1-6; D not certain. Per germline, CDR1 SNHLY and CDR2 FYNNEI. The CDR3 totals 14 residues. The ends were cut back, 6 bases at V and 8 bases at J, with 14 bases in the middle. The CDR3 sequence: CASSRSGRDSPLHF. CDR3 DNA sequence: TGTGCCAGCAGCAGATCCGGGAGGGATTCACCCCTCCACTTT.

V usage is TRBV25-1 and J usage is TRBJ1-4; D is uncertain. The germline V and J ends were trimmed by 0 bases and 5 bases, with 10 bases remaining between them. From germline, CDR1 is MGHDK and CDR2 SYGVNS. The CDR3 contains 15 residues. DNA for the CDR3: TGTGCCAGCAGTGAATACCGGACGGGAAATGAAAAACTGTTTTTT. It yields the protein CASSEYRTGNEKLFF.

The rearrangement joins TRBV6-6 to TRBJ2-5; D not resolved. Deletions cut 6 bases from V and 1 base from J, with 9 bases between. CDR1 MNHNY and CDR2 SVGAGI come from the germline V gene (reference sequence). The length of the CDR3 is 13 residues. The CDR3 loop is CASSPRAQETQYF. The CDR3 nucleotides are TGTGCCAGCAGCCCAAGGGCCCAAGAGACCCAGTACTTC.

This clone was recorded at least ten times. The rearrangement uses TRBV27 and TRBJ1-4, with 11 positions matching TRBD1. This CDR3 comprises 13 residues. Germline loops: CDR1 MNHEY, CDR2 SMNVEV (reference sequence). V dropped 6 bases and J dropped 8; count of bases not matched to a gene: 2. The CDR3 loop reads CASSGQGAEKLFF. CDR3 in DNA: TGTGCCAGCAGCGGACAGGGGGCAGAAAAACTGTTTTTT.

This clone was recorded a few times. V gene TRBV2 combines with J gene TRBJ1-2; TRBD1 matches 7 bases. CDR1 and CDR2 (germline): SNHLY, FYNNEI. V was clipped by 6 bases and J by 5 bases; unmatched bases: 9. CDR3 length: 14 amino acids. The CDR3 nucleotides read TGTGCCAGCAGATATGGGGACAGTTTGTATGGCTACACCTTC. This gives the protein CASRYGDSLYGYTF.

The rearrangement uses TRBV7-9 and TRBJ2-2; D is undetermined. The CDR3 loop spans 13 amino acids. Germline V gene lookup returns CDR1 SEHNR and CDR2 FQNEAQ (reference sequence). V lost 2 bases, J lost 7 bases, and 8 bases lay in between. The DNA for the CDR3 is TGTGCCAGCAGCTTACCAGGTATCGGGGAGCTGTTTTTT. The encoded protein is CASSLPGIGELFF. Full variable domain (rest looked up from reference TRBV7-9 and TRBJ2-2): DTGVSQNPRHKITKRGQNVTFRCDPISEHNRLYWYRQTLGQGPEFLTYFQNEAQLEKSRLLSDRFSAERPKGSFSTLEIQRTEQGDSAMYLCASSLPGIGELFFGEGSRLTVL.

The chain uses TRBV10-3 and TRBJ2-1; 7 bases match TRBD2. The V gene's germline CDR1 is ENHRY and CDR2 SYGVKD. Trimming took 5 bases from V and 7 from J; bases not matched to a gene: 8. This CDR3 comprises 14 residues. The CDR3 nucleotides are TGTGCCATCAGTCTCCGGGGTAGCGGGAATGAGCAGTTCTTC. It encodes CAISLRGSGNEQFF.

This chain links TRBV4-2 with TRBJ2-7; the match to TRBD1 covers 8 bases. This CDR3 region has 16 residues. The germline V gene encodes CDR1 LGHNA and CDR2 YNFKEQ. Germline trimming cut 3 bases from V and 1 base from J; bases unmatched to any gene: 8. The chain's CDR3 is CASSQGGQGGSYEQYF. The CDR3 DNA follows: TGTGCCAGCAGCCAGGGCGGACAGGGAGGTTCCTACGAGCAGTACTTC.

The V and J genes are TRBV5-1 and TRBJ2-7; unclear D gene. Looked up from germline, CDR1 is SGHRS and CDR2 is YFSETQ. This CDR3 has 14 amino acids. Trimming stripped 0 bases from V and 2 bases from J, with 9 bases between. CDR3 in DNA: TGCGCCAGCAGCTTGGGGGATCCGCCCTACGAGCAGTACTTC. Translating gives CASSLGDPPYEQYF. Based on the CDR3 plus reference TRBV5-1 and TRBJ2-7, the full variable domain is KAGVTQTPRYLIKTRGQQVTLSCSPISGHRSVSWYQQTPGQGLQFLFEYFSETQRNKGNFPGRFSGRQFSNSRSEMNVSTLELGDSALYLCASSLGDPPYEQYFGPGTRLTVT.

The rearrangement links TRBV19 to TRBJ2-5; tentatively, D is TRBD1 (7 bases). Germline V gene data show CDR1 as LNHDA and CDR2 as SQIVND (reference sequence). The CDR3 has 15 residues. With 4 bases removed from V and 2 bases from J, the gap between germline ends came to 14 bases. This CDR3 reads CASSKGGTVQETQYF. CDR3 in DNA: TGTGCCAGTAGTAAAGGAGGGACAGTACAAGAGACCCAGTACTTC.

The J gene is TRBJ2-7, the V gene TRBV11-2; D is perhaps TRBD2 (6 bases). The germline V gene has CDR1 SGHAT and CDR2 FQNNGV. V lost 5 bases, J lost 5 bases, and 22 bases lay in between. The CDR3 contains 16 residues. The CDR3 region has the DNA TGTGCCAGCAGCCGGTTCGGTGCGGGATATTCGGACGAGCAGTACTTC. It codes for CASSRFGAGYSDEQYF.

The chain has TRBV27 and TRBJ2-7, with TRBD2 matching 8 bases. Per the germline V gene, CDR1 is MNHEY and CDR2 is SMNVEV (reference sequence). This CDR3 has 19 residues. J gave up 3 bases and V 3 bases, and 19 bases lay outside the gene matches. CDR3 protein: CASSLLPTSGVGMGYEQYF. DNA of the CDR3: TGTGCCAGCAGTTTGCTCCCAACTAGCGGAGTGGGGATGGGCTACGAGCAGTACTTC.

V usage is TRBV28 and J usage is TRBJ2-1; D is perhaps TRBD1 (5 bases). V lost 6 bases and J 6 bases, leaving 15 bases between the germline ends. In germline, CDR1 is MDHEN, CDR2 SYDVKM. The CDR3 loop spans 14 amino acids. DNA of the CDR3: TGTGCCAGCAGGCTAGGACAACTCCCCAATGAGCAGTTCTTC. Translation gives CASRLGQLPNEQFF. Variable domain in full (rest from reference TRBV28 and TRBJ2-1): DVKVTQSSRYLVKRTGEKVFLECVQDMDHENMFWYRQDPGLGLRLIYFSYDVKMKEKGDIPEGYSVSREKKERFSLILESASTNQTSMYLCASRLGQLPNEQFFGPGTRLTVL.

This clone was detected a few times. J is TRBJ2-3 and V is TRBV2; either TRBD1 or TRBD2 may supply D (5 bases each). Germline V CDR1 and CDR2: SNHLY, FYNNEI. The CDR3 has 13 residues. Between the trimmed V and J ends, which lost 8 bases and 5 bases, there was a span of 14 bases. CDR3 bases: TGTGCCAGCTCGGGGCAGCTATTAGATACGCAGTATTTT. This codes for CASSGQLLDTQYF.